Described below is a single TCR beta chain sequence and its context. Per germline, CDR1 MNHEY and CDR2 SMNVEV (reference sequence). The CDR3 consists of 17 residues. The J segment lost 2 bases and the V segment lost 5 bases, leaving 5 bases of the junction unmatched. This sample is drawn from a study of cytomegalovirus exposure and HLA in healthy donors. TCRdb's table, derived via immunoSEQ multiplex PCR, lists solely in-frame clones and lacks some. The top ten clones hold roughly 0.66% of a sample with 110,000 or so clones, approximately 96% of them seen once. V usage is TRBV27 and J usage is TRBJ2-3, with 15 bases aligning to TRBD2. Sequenced: PBMCs. The origin of this receptor is a woman under 30 in good health and CMV-seronegative. CDR3 sequence (DNA): TGTGCCAGCAGTCCCGGACTAGCGGGGGGGCTCACAGATACGCAGTATTTT. This sequence encodes CASSPGLAGGLTDTQYF.